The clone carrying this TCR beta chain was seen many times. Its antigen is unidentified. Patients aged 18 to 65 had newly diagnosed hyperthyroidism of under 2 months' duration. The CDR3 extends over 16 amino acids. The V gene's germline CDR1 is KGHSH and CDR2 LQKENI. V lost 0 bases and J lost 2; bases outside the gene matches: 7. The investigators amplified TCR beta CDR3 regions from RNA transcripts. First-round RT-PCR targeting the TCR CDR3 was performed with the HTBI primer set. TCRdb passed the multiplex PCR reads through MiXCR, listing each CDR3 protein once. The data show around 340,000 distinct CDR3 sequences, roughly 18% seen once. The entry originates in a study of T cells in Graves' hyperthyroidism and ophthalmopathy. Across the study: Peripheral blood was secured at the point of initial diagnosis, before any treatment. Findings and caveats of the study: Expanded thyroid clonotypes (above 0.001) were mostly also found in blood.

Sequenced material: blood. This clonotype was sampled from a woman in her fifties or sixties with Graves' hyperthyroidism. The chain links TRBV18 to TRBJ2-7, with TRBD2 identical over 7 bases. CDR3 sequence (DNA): TGTGCCAGCTCACCACCGGGTAGCGGGTTAGCCTACGAGCAGTACTTC. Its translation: CASSPPGSGLAYEQYF.